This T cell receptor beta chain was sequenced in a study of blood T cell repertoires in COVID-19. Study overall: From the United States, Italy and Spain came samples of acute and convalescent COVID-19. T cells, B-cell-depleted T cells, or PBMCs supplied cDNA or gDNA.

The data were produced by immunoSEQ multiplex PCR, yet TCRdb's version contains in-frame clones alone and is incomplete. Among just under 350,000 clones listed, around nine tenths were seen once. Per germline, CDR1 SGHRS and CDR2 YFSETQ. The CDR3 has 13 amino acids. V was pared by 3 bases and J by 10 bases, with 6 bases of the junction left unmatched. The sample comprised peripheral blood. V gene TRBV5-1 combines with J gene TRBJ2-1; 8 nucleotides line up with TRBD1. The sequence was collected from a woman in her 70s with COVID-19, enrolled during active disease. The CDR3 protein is CASSYDRGGEQFF. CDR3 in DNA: TGCGCCAGCAGCTACGACAGGGGCGGGGAGCAGTTCTTC.